This TCR beta chain was recorded in a study of blood T cells in healthy people across ages. Regarding the study as a whole: Naive T cell percentage by flow cytometry tracked strongly with beta diversity. The study regarded diversity estimates from one million T cells as underestimates.

Worth noting for this clonotype: No antigen is known for it.

Per germline, CDR1 SQVTM and CDR2 ANQGSEA. The trim removed 6 bases at V and 4 bases at J, leaving 8 bases unmatched. This CDR3 comprises 13 residues. Alongside a J-beta primer mix, a sample-barcoded 5' primer served in a second PCR lasting about 7 to 11 cycles. TCRdb ran MiXCR on the 5' RACE reads and lists one entry per CDR3 protein. The sample holds 500,000 to 600,000 distinct CDR3 sequences; approximately 27% are singletons and the top ten take around a sixth. Material: blood. V and J are TRBV29-1 and TRBJ1-1, with 7 positions matching TRBD1. This TCR was sampled from a woman between 65 and 79 years old in good health. CDR3 in DNA: TGCAGCGTGGCAGGGGGGTTTGTCACTGAAGCTTTCTTT. Its protein is CSVAGGFVTEAFF. The complete variable domain, with remaining parts taken from reference TRBV29-1 and TRBJ1-1, reads SAVISQKPSRDICQRGTSLTIQCQVDSQVTMMFWYRQQPGQSLTLIATANQGSEATYESGFVIDKFPISRPNLTFSTLTVSNMSPEDSSIYLCSVAGGFVTEAFFGQGTRLTVV.